The 2 T cell receptor beta chains given below trace back to one sample, sequenced in a study of shared clonotypes between healthy human individuals. TCRdb's table, derived via immunoSEQ multiplex PCR, lists solely in-frame clones and lacks some. The repertoire has some 2.1 million clones, about 95% of them found once; the top ten carry roughly 0.13%. The specimen was naive CD4+ T cells sorted from blood. The subset was: CD45RA+ positively selected. Source of these receptors: a man younger than 35 in good health.

The J gene is TRBJ1-2, the V gene TRBV7-2; a possible D gene is TRBD1 (6 bases). Germline CDR1 reads SGHTA; CDR2 reads FQGNSA. The CDR3 totals 15 residues. Trimming removed 5 bases at V and 0 bases at J, with 13 bases between. The CDR3: CASSLGTPANYGYTF. The CDR3 bases are TGTGCCAGCAGCCTCGGGACACCTGCTAACTATGGCTACACCTTC. The full variable domain, rest sourced from reference TRBV7-2 and TRBJ1-2, is GAGVSQSPSNKVTEKGKDVELRCDPISGHTALYWYRQSLGQGLEFLIYFQGNSAPDKSGLPSDRFSAERTGGSVSTLTIQRTQQEDSAVYLCASSLGTPANYGYTFGSGTRLTVV.

The rearrangement links TRBV18 to TRBJ2-1, with a weak D call TRBD2 (6 bases). The CDR3 spans 17 residues. The germline CDR1 and CDR2 sequences are KGHSH and LQKENI. With 0 bases removed from V and 4 bases from J, the gap between germline ends came to 16 bases. CDR3: CASSPPPGEKFYNEQFF. CDR3 coding DNA: TGTGCCAGCTCACCACCCCCGGGGGAGAAATTTTACAATGAGCAGTTCTTC.